This paragraph reports one TCR beta chain. Its target is unknown. The record originates from a study of chemoradiotherapy in HPV16-positive cancers. About the research overall: A couple of HPV16-positive patients' cells yielded candidate HPV-specific clones and common motifs.

The data were produced by immunoSEQ multiplex PCR, yet TCRdb's version contains in-frame clones alone and is incomplete. The data contain almost 3,000 clones, approximately 86% of them singletons. CDR1 is SGHNT, CDR2 YENEEA, per germline. CDR3 length: 13 residues. J gave up 4 bases and V 4 bases, and 1 base lay outside the gene matches. Study results and limitations: During treatment, candidate HPV-specific clones and E7-related motifs expanded in tumor. Functional assays defining HPV-specific T cells used only a couple of HPV16-positive patients. For HPV16-positive patients, expanding HPV-responsive T cells associated with longer recurrence-free survival.

The specimen was tumor tissue, collected from a patient who underwent chemoradiotherapy. The chain links TRBV11-3 to TRBJ2-1, with 7 bases lining up with TRBD1. This TCR came from a human donor with HPV-associated anogenital cancer. In DNA, the CDR3 is TGTGCCAGCAGCTGGGGACAGTACAATGAGCAGTTCTTC. Protein: CASSWGQYNEQFF. The whole variable domain, remainder taken from reference TRBV11-3 and TRBJ2-1, is EAGVVQSPRYKIIEKKQPVAFWCNPISGHNTLYWYLQNLGQGPELLIRYENEEAVDDSQLPKDRFSAERLKGVDSTLKIQPAELGDSAVYLCASSWGQYNEQFFGPGTRLTVL.